This is a list of T cell receptor beta chains from one sample in a study of T cell responses to AZD1222 COVID-19 vaccine. Some clones are missing from TCRdb's copy, which holds only in-frame ones; the method was immunoSEQ multiplex PCR. The sample holds approximately 150,000 clones, about 89% seen once. The material was peripheral blood, obtained 28 days after the second AZD1222 dose. Receptors originate from an adult who received the AZD1222 COVID-19 vaccine. Each CDR3 is given with its conserved first and last residue. The D gene is left open where the match is weak. Clone size appears in some rows only: once, few, many, or a class for an expanded clone.

TRBJ1-2	.	TRBV6-2/TRBV6-3	.	TGTGCCAGCAGTTACAGTCGGAATGACTATGGCTACACCTTC	CASSYSRNDYGYTF
TRBJ2-1	TRBD1	TRBV19	few	TGTGCCAGTAGTCGGGGGCCGGGACAGGGGTTCTACAATGAGCAGTTCTTC	CASSRGPGQGFYNEQFF
TRBJ2-5	.	TRBV29-1	.	TGCAGCGTTGAAGGTTGGTTAGAGACCCAGTACTTC	CSVEGWLETQYF
TRBJ1-1	.	TRBV3-1/TRBV3-2	.	TGTGCCAGCAGCCAAAGGGGGGACACTGAAGCTTTCTTT	CASSQRGDTEAFF
TRBJ1-5	.	TRBV11-2	.	TGTGCCAGCAGCCAAGACGGGTATAGCAATCAGCCCCAGCATTTT	CASSQDGYSNQPQHF
TRBJ1-1	TRBD1	TRBV4-2	.	TGTGCCAGCAGCCAAGATGGGACAGGGAATTTGAACACTGAAGCTTTCTTT	CASSQDGTGNLNTEAFF
TRBJ1-1	.	TRBV19	once	TGTGCCAGTAGCAAGAGTGAGAACACTGAAGCTTTCTTT	CASSKSENTEAFF
TRBJ1-4	TRBD1	TRBV29-1	.	TGCAGCGTCGGAAACACAGGGGCTCCTAATGAAAAACTGTTTTTT	CSVGNTGAPNEKLFF
TRBJ2-7	.	TRBV9	few	TGTGCCAGCAGCGTAGCTAGTTCCTACGAGCAGTACTTC	CASSVASSYEQYF
TRBJ1-1	.	TRBV10-1	.	TGCGCCAGCAGTGAAGGGAGGACGGGAGCTTTCTTT	CASSEGRTGAFF
TRBJ2-5	TRBD2	TRBV29-1	.	TGCAGCGTTATGACTAGCGGGATTGGGGAGACCCAGTACTTC	CSVMTSGIGETQYF
TRBJ2-1	.	TRBV7-9	once	TGTGCCAGCAGCCCCAAACCGTCTAGGGTCCCTGAGCAGTTCTTC	CASSPKPSRVPEQFF
TRBJ2-3	TRBD2	TRBV11-2	.	TGTGCCAGCAGCCGGGTGGTTAGCGGGATGACAGATACGCAGTATTTT	CASSRVVSGMTDTQYF
TRBJ1-3	TRBD1	TRBV6-5	.	TGTGCCAGCGGCGGGACAGGAGGAAACACCATATATTTT	CASGGTGGNTIYF
TRBJ1-6	.	TRBV3-1/TRBV3-2	.	TGTGCCAGCAGCCAAGACCAAACGGGAGTTACCAATTCACCCCTCCACTTT	CASSQDQTGVTNSPLHF
TRBJ2-7	TRBD2	TRBV6-2/TRBV6-3	.	TGTGCCAGCAGTTACTCGGGGAGGGGCTACGAGCAGTACTTC	CASSYSGRGYEQYF
TRBJ2-3	.	TRBV19	.	TGTGCCAGTAGTAGGGCCACAGATACGCAGTATTTT	CASSRATDTQYF
TRBJ2-5	.	TRBV7-2	.	TGTGCCAGCAGCTTCCCAGGGTACCAAGAGACCCAGTACTTC	CASSFPGYQETQYF
TRBJ1-2	.	TRBV21-1	.	TGTGCCAGCAGCAAACTACTTGGGGGTACTGAGAGACAGAATGGCTACACCTTC	CASSKLLGGTERQNGYTF
TRBJ2-7	.	TRBV6-6	.	TGTGCCAGCAGTTCGGACGACTCCTACGAGCAGTACTTC	CASSSDDSYEQYF
TRBJ1-2	.	TRBV7-2	.	TGTGCCAGCAGCCGTAGGGGGGGTTATGGCTACACCTTC	CASSRRGGYGYTF
TRBJ1-3	TRBD1	TRBV5-1	.	TGCGCCAGCAGCCCCACAGGGGCTGGGAGAAACACCATATATTTT	CASSPTGAGRNTIYF
TRBJ1-1	.	TRBV19	.	TGTGCCAGTAGTATAGATCGCACGGCGTTGAACACTGAAGCTTTCTTT	CASSIDRTALNTEAFF
TRBJ2-7	.	TRBV9	.	TGTGCCAGCAGCTCGGGACATGGGGCCTACGAGCAGTACTTC	CASSSGHGAYEQYF
TRBJ2-7	.	TRBV28	.	TGTGCCAGCAGTTTTGGGAGGGGGAGCTCCTACGAGCAGTACTTC	CASSFGRGSSYEQYF
TRBJ1-1	.	TRBV9	.	TGTGCCAGCAGCGTTGTGGGGACAATGAACACTGAAGCTTTCTTT	CASSVVGTMNTEAFF
TRBJ1-1	TRBD1	TRBV27	once	TGTGCCAGCAGTCCGGACAGGCTGGGCGTGTCTGAAGCTTTCTTT	CASSPDRLGVSEAFF
TRBJ1-2	.	TRBV5-6	.	TGTGCCAGCAGCTTCAGAGGTAACTATGGCTACACCTTC	CASSFRGNYGYTF
TRBJ2-1	.	TRBV4-3	.	TGCGCCAGCAGCCAAGATGGGGCTAGCAACAATGAGCAGTTCTTC	CASSQDGASNNEQFF
TRBJ1-1	.	TRBV11-2	.	TGTGCCAGCAGCTTAGCGTACCAGAACACTGAAGCTTTCTTT	CASSLAYQNTEAFF
TRBJ2-5	.	TRBV29-1	.	TGCAGCGTTGGGGACGGCCAAGAGACCCAGTACTTC	CSVGDGQETQYF
TRBJ1-1	.	TRBV14	.	TGTGCCAGCAGTCTGGACAGTTTGAACACTGAAGCTTTCTTT	CASSLDSLNTEAFF
TRBJ1-2	TRBD1	TRBV19	once	TGTGCCAGTAGTCCCGGGACAGGGCGTATGGGCTACACCTTC	CASSPGTGRMGYTF
TRBJ1-6	.	TRBV27	.	TGTGCCAGCAGTTTAGGGGTTCCAACGCCTAATTCACCCCTCCACTTT	CASSLGVPTPNSPLHF
TRBJ2-5	TRBD2	TRBV29-1	.	TGCAGCGTTGAGAATAGCGGACTAGGAGAGACCCAGTACTTC	CSVENSGLGETQYF
TRBJ1-1	.	TRBV5-1	.	TGCGCCAGCAGCCCCGAGGTGAACACTGAAGCTTTCTTT	CASSPEVNTEAFF
TRBJ1-1	.	TRBV28	few	TGTGCCAGCAGTTTAGGGGCTTATGACACGAAGAACACTGAAGCTTTCTTT	CASSLGAYDTKNTEAFF
TRBJ1-5	.	TRBV28	.	TGTGCCAGCAGTTTAGACCCCTTGCAGCCCCAGCATTTT	CASSLDPLQPQHF
TRBJ2-7	.	TRBV4-3	.	TGCGCCAGCAGCCCCGGGACTTTCTACGAGCAGTACTTC	CASSPGTFYEQYF
TRBJ2-3	.	TRBV11-3	.	TGTGCCAGCAGCTTATTAGGGGGGACCACAGATACGCAGTATTTT	CASSLLGGTTDTQYF